This T cell receptor (beta chain) is from a study of cytomegalovirus exposure and HLA in healthy donors. Regarding the study as a whole: Roughly even sequencing depth across donors was the assumption behind the presence/absence analyses. Solely CMV serostatus was available to characterize immune exposure.

V was pared by 6 bases and J by 3 bases, with 4 bases of the junction left unmatched. Looked up from germline, CDR1 is KGHSH and CDR2 is LQKENI. This CDR3 comprises 14 residues. A note on this clone: The antigen is unknown.

Healthy bone marrow donors formed the donor group. This PCR relied on a set of 60 Vbeta primers and 13 Jbeta primers. The repertoire was sequenced with immunoSEQ multiplex PCR; TCRdb's copy has only in-frame clones and lacks some. Of about 190,000 clones in the sample, about 89% were seen once. The clonotype originates from a man aged 25 to 40 in good health and CMV-seronegative. The chain is built from TRBV18 and TRBJ2-7; 11 bases fit TRBD2. Sequenced material: PBMCs. CDR3 in amino acids: CASSRTSGYYEQYF. CDR3 coding DNA: TGTGCCAGCTCCCGGACTAGCGGGTACTACGAGCAGTACTTC.